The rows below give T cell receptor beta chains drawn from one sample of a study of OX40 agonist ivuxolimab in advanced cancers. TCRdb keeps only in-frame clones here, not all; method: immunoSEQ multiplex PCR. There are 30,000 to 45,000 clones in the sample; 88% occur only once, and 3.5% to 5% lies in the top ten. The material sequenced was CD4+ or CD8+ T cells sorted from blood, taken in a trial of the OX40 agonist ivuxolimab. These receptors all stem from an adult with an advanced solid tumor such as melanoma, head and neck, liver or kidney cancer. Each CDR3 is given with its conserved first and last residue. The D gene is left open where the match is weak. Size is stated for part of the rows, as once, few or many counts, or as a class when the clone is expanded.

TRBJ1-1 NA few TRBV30 TGTGCCTCACGAATGAACACTGAAGCTTTCTTT CASRMNTEAFF
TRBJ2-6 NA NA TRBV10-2 TGCGCCAGCAGTGAGTCGAGGGGGGCTACGGGGGCCAACGTCCTGACTTTC CASSESRGATGANVLTF
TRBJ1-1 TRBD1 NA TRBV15 TGTGCCACCAGCAGCCAACCCAGGGGGCAAAACACTGAAGCTTTCTTT CATSSQPRGQNTEAFF
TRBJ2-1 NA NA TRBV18 TGTGCCAGCTCACCAGGTTCAAGCTCCTACAATGAGCAGTTCTTC CASSPGSSSYNEQFF
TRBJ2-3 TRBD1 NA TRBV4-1 TGCGCCAGCAGCCGGAGGGACAGGGGGTGGACCACAGATACGCAGTATTTT CASSRRDRGWTTDTQYF
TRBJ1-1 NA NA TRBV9 TGTGCCAGCAGCGCGAGGACAGCGAACACTGAAGCTTTCTTT CASSARTANTEAFF
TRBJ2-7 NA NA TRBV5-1 TGCGCCAGCAGCTTGGACGGGGTACTTTATTCCTACGAGCAGTACTTC CASSLDGVLYSYEQYF
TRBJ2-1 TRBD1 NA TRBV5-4 TGTGCCAGCAGCCCTCCGGGACAGGGGATATACAATGAGCAGTTCTTC CASSPPGQGIYNEQFF
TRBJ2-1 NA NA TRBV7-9 TGTGCCAGCAGCTCCCGACTAGAGGGCAACAATGAGCAGTTCTTC CASSSRLEGNNEQFF
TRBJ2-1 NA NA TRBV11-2 TGTGCCAGCAGTTCTAGACAGGGCGGGAATGGGCAGTTCTTC CASSSRQGGNGQFF
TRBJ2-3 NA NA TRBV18 TGTGCCAGCTCACCCTCAGCAGGGCGAAGCACAGATACGCAGTATTTT CASSPSAGRSTDTQYF
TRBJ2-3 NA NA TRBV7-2 TGTGCCAGCAGCTTTAGGGCCCGGAGAACAGATACGCAGTATTTT CASSFRARRTDTQYF
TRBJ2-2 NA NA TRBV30 TGTGCCTGGAGTGTACTGCTAGGATGGGGTGGGACCGGGGAGCTGTTTTTT CAWSVLLGWGGTGELFF
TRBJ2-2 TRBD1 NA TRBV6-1 TGTGCCAGCAGTGTCGACAGGGTAGGACACCGGGGAGCTGTTTTT CASSVDRVGHRGAVF
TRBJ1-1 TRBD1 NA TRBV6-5 TGTGCCAGCAGTAGACAGACAGGGTGGGACACTGAAGCTTTCTTT CASSRQTGWDTEAFF
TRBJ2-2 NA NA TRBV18 TGTGCCAGCTCCCCCTGGGGGCCAGCCAACACCGGGGAGCTGTTTTTT CASSPWGPANTGELFF
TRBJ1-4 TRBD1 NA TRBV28 TGTGCCACCTTAAGGGACAGGGTTGAAAAACTGTTTTTT CATLRDRVEKLFF
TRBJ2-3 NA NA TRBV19 TGTGCCAGTAGTATAGGCGGGGACTTCAAGGATACGCAGTATTTT CASSIGGDFKDTQYF
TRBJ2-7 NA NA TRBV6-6 TGTGCCAGCAGTTACCAGGGGGGACCCTACGAGCAGTACTTC CASSYQGGPYEQYF
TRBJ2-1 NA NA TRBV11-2 TGTGCCAGCAGCTTTAGATCCCCACTCGATGAGCAGTTCTTC CASSFRSPLDEQFF
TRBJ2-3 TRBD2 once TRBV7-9 TGTGCCAGCAGCTCGGAACTAGCGGGAGGGGATACGCAGTATTTT CASSSELAGGDTQYF
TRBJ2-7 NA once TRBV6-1 TGTGCCAGCTCGGCTGGGTTGGGGGTCACCTACGAGCAGTACTTC CASSAGLGVTYEQYF
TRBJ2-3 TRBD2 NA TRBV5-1 TGCGCCAGCAGCTCCGGACTAGCCACAGATACGCAGTATTTT CASSSGLATDTQYF
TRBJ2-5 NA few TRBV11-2 TGTGCCAGCAGCTGGGGCTCTTCCGAACTACAAGAGACCCAGTACTTC CASSWGSSELQETQYF
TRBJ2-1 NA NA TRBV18 TGTGCCAGCTCACCACGAAAGTGGGACTCCTACAATGAGCAGTTCTTC CASSPRKWDSYNEQFF
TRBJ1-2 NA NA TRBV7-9 TGTGCCAGCAGCTTATCCGACTATGGCTACACCTTC CASSLSDYGYTF
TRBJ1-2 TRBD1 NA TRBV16 TGTGCCAGCAGCCGGGACAGGGAGTATGGCTACACCTTC CASSRDREYGYTF
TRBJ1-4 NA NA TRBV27 TGTGCCAGCAGGGCCTTGGGAACTAATGAAAAACTGTTTTTT CASRALGTNEKLFF
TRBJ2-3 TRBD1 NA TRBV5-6 TGTGCCAGCAGCTTTGACAGGGCCACAGATACGCAGTATTTT CASSFDRATDTQYF
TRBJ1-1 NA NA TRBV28 TGTGCCAGCAGTTCTGCTAACACTGAAGCTTTCTTT CASSSANTEAFF
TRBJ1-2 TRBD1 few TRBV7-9 TGTGCCAGCAGCTTAGCCGGCGTCAGGGGGAAGGATGGCTACACCTTC CASSLAGVRGKDGYTF
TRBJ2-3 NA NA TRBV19 TGTGCCAGTAGTACGCCTAGCGCGGGGCCAGATACGCAGTATTTT CASSTPSAGPDTQYF
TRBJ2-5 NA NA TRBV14 TGTGCCAGCAGCCAAAACAGGGTGGGGAGAGAGACCCAGTACTTC CASSQNRVGRETQYF
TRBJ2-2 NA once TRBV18 TGTGCCAGCTCACCACCTAGCGGTCCGGTAATGGCCGGGGAGCTGTTTTTT CASSPPSGPVMAGELFF
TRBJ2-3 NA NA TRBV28 TGTGCCAGCAGTTCTTCAAGACTCGGCTCCCTCACAGATACGCAGTATTTT CASSSSRLGSLTDTQYF
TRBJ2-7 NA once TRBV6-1 TGTGCCAGCAGTGAAGCGCCCCCAACCGAGCAGTACTTC CASSEAPPTEQYF
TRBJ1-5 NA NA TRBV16 TGTGCCAGCAGCCAATGGGGGAAGAACAATCAGCCCCAGCATTTT CASSQWGKNNQPQHF
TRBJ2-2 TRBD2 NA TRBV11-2 TGTGCCAGCAGCTCTTTAGCGGGACCGAACACCGGGGAGCTGTTTTTT CASSSLAGPNTGELFF
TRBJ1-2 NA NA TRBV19 TGTGCCAGTAGTATGCGTGATTCAGGGCCCCTTTTCTATGGCTACACCTTC CASSMRDSGPLFYGYTF
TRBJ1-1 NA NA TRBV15 TGTGCCACCAGCCCCGACGGGCAGGGGTACTCTGAAGCTTTCTTT CATSPDGQGYSEAFF
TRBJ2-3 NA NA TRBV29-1 TGCAGCTTCCGGGACTTTCTTACAGATACGCAGTATTTT CSFRDFLTDTQYF
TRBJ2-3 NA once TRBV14 TGTGCCAGCAGCCAAGATTTGGGAGATAACACAGATACGCAGTATTTT CASSQDLGDNTDTQYF
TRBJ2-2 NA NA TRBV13 TGTGCCAGCAGCTTAGGGGTTTTTGGCACCGGGGAGCTGTTTTTT CASSLGVFGTGELFF
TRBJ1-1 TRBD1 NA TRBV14 TGTGCCAGCAGTTCGCCCGGGACAGGGGGCTTCGCTGAAGCTTTCTTT CASSSPGTGGFAEAFF
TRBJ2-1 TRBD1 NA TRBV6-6 TGTGCCACTAAGACAGGGGGTAAAGGTGAGCAGTTCTTC CATKTGGKGEQFF
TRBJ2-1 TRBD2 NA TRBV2 TGTGCCAGCAATCTAGTCGGGACTAGCGGGGGGGCAATCTTC CASNLVGTSGGAIF
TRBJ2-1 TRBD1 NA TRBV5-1 TGCGCCAGCAGCTTGCAGGGGGCGCTACGAAGGTTCTTC CASSLQGALRRFF
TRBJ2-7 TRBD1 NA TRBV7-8 TGTGCCAGCAGCTTGGGGACAGCCTTTTACGAGCAGTACTTC CASSLGTAFYEQYF
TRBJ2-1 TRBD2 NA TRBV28 TGTGCCAGCAGTTTATCCGTTCCGGGACTAGTCTCCTACAATGAGCAGTTCTTC CASSLSVPGLVSYNEQFF
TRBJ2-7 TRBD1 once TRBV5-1 TGCGCCAGCAGCCTCTCCGGGACAGGGACCTACGAGCAGTACTTC CASSLSGTGTYEQYF
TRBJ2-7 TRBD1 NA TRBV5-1 TGCGCCAGCAGCTTGGTAGGAACTGGGGCCCCGGGACAGCAGAACGAGCAGTACTTC CASSLVGTGAPGQQNEQYF
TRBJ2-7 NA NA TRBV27 TGTGCCAGCAGTTTTAGCCTGGCAATTCCCTACGAGCAGTACTTC CASSFSLAIPYEQYF
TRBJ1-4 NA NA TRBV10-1 TGCGCCAGCAGTCCGACGGGACGAAGGGAAAAACTGTTTTTT CASSPTGRREKLFF
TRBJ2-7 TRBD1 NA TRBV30 TGTGCCTGGAGACCCGGGACAGGGATCCCCTACGAGCAGTACTTC CAWRPGTGIPYEQYF
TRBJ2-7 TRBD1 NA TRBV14 TGTGCCAGCAGCCAGCGGACAGGATCCGAGCAGTACTTC CASSQRTGSEQYF
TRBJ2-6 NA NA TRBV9 TGTGCCAGCAGCGTAGTGGGTCCCACTGGGGCCAACGTCCTGACTTTC CASSVVGPTGANVLTF
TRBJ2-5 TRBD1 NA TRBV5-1 TGCGCCAGCAGCTTAGGTGGGACAGAGCAAGAGACCCAGTACTTC CASSLGGTEQETQYF
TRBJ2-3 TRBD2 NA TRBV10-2 TGCGCCAGCAGATTGACTAGCGGTTACACAGATACGCAGTATTTT CASRLTSGYTDTQYF